A selection of T cell receptor beta chains follows, all from one sample in a study of shared clonotypes between healthy human individuals. Measured with immunoSEQ multiplex PCR; TCRdb has only the in-frame clones, and not every one. The data show fewer than 1.6 million clones, around 98.5% seen once. Input material: naive CD4+ T cells sorted from blood. The source is a man aged 25-45 years in good health. CDR3s include the opening cysteine and the closing phenylalanine or tryptophan. Fields, in order: V gene, D gene, J gene, CDR3 DNA, CDR3 protein. The D gene is left open where the match is weak.

TRBV9	NA	TRBJ2-7	TGTGCCAGCAGCGTAGATGCGGAAGCCCCTCTCGAGCAGTACTTC	CASSVDAEAPLEQYF
TRBV27	NA	TRBJ2-1	TGTGCCAGCAGTTTAGGTGAACCCTACAATGAGCAGTTCTTC	CASSLGEPYNEQFF
TRBV2	TRBD2	TRBJ2-5	TGTGCCAGCCGGACTAGCACGGAGACCCAGTACTTC	CASRTSTETQYF
TRBV5-3	TRBD2	TRBJ2-1	TGTGCCAGAAGCTTGGCTAGCGGGAGGTACAATGAGCAGTTCTTC	CARSLASGRYNEQFF
TRBV7-5	NA	TRBJ2-3	TGTGTCAGAAGCTGCACAGATACGCAGTATTTT	CVRSCTDTQYF
TRBV28	NA	TRBJ1-5	TGTGCCAGCAGTCCCCTGGCGGACCCAAGGGATCAGCCCCAGCATTTT	CASSPLADPRDQPQHF
TRBV2	TRBD1	TRBJ2-5	TGTGCCAGCATGGGACAGGGGGCAGAAGATCGGGAAGAGACCCAGTACTTC	CASMGQGAEDREETQYF
TRBV28	NA	TRBJ1-5	TGTGCCAGCAGTTTCCAGATGATCCCCAATCAGCCCCAGCATTTT	CASSFQMIPNQPQHF
TRBV20-1	NA	TRBJ1-1	TGCAGTGCTAGAGTCCGGGGTGGGGCTTTCTTT	CSARVRGGAFF
TRBV28	TRBD2	TRBJ2-7	TGTGCCAGCAGTTTAGCGGGAGGTTCCTACGAGCAGTACTTC	CASSLAGGSYEQYF